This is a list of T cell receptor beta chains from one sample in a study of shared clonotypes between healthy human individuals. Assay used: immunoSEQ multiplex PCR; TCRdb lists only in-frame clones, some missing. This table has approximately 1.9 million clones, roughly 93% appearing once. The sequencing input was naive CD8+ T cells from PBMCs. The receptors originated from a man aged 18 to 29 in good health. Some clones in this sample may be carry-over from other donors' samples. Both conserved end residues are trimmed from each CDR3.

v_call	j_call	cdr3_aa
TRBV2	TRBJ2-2	ASIQGEVTGELF
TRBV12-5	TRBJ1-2	ASGWDGEIYGYT
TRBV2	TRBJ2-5	ASSEGLARQETQY
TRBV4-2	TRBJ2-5	ASSQGVAETQY
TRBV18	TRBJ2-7	ATSRGAPYEQY
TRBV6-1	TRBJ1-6	ASSVFRGTGYESSPLH
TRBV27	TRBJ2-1	ASSLSFPGGWANEQF
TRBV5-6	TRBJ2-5	ASSLGTGGTETQY
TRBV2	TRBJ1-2	ASSQYNYGYT
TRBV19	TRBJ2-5	ASASGRQETQY
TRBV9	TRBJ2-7	ASSVAQGTYEQY
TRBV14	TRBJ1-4	ASSQDHRRGLGEKLF
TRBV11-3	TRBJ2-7	ASSARQGHYEQY
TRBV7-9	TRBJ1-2	ASSWGTGPTGYT
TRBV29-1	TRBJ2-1	SDLPDREQQF
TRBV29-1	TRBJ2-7	SAIIAGGSHEQY
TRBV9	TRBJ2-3	ASSVSSWDTDTQY